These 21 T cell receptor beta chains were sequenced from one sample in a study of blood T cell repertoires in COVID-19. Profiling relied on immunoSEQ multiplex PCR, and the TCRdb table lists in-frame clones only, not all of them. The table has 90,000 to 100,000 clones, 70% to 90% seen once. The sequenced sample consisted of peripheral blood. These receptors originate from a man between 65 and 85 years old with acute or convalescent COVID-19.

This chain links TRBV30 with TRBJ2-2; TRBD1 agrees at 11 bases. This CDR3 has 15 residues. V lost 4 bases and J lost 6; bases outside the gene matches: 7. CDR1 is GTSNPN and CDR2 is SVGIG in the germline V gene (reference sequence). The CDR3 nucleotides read TGTGCCTGGACCCGGGACAGGGGGAGTCCCGGGGAGCTGTTTTTT. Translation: CAWTRDRGSPGELFF.

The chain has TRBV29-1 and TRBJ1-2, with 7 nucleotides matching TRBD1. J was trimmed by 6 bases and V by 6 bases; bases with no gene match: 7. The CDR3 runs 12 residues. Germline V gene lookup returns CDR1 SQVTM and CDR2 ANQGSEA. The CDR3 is CSVAQTGNGYTF. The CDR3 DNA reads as TGCAGCGTCGCACAGACAGGGAATGGCTACACCTTC.

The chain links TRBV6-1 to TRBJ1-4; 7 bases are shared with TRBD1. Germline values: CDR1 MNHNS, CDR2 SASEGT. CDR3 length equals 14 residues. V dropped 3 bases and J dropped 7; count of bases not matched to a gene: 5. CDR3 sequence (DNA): TGTGCCAGCAGTGATACAGGGGCCCGTGAAAAACTGTTTTTT. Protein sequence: CASSDTGAREKLFF.

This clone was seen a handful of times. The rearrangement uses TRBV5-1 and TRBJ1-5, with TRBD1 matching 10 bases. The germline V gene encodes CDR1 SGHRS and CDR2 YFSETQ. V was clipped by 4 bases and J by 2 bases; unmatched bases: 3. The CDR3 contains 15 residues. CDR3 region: CASSAGQGGNQPQHF. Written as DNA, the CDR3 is TGCGCCAGCAGCGCCGGACAGGGGGGCAATCAGCCCCAGCATTTT.

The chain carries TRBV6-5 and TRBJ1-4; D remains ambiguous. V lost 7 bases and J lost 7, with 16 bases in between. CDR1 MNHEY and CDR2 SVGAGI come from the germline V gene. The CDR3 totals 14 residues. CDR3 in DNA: TGTGCCAGCACCCAGCGGGGTGTGGGTGAAAAACTGTTTTTT. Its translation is CASTQRGVGEKLFF.

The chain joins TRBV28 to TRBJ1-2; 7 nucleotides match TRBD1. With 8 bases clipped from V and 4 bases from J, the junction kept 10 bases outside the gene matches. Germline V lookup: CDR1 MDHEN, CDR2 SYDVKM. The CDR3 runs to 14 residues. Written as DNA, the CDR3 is TGTGCCAGCCTAAAACAGGGGACTGGCTATGGCTACACCTTC. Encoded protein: CASLKQGTGYGYTF.

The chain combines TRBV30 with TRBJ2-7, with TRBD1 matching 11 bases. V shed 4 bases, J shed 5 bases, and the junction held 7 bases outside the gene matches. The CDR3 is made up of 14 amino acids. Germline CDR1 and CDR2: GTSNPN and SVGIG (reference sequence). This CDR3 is CAWTEDRGRNEQYF. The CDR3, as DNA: TGTGCCTGGACCGAGGACAGGGGGCGAAACGAGCAGTACTTC.

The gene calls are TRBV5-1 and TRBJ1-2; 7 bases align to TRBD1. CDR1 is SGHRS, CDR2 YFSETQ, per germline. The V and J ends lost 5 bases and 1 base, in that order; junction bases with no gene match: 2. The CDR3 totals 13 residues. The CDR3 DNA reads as TGCGCCAGCAGAAGGGACAGTAACTATGGCTACACCTTC. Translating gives CASRRDSNYGYTF.

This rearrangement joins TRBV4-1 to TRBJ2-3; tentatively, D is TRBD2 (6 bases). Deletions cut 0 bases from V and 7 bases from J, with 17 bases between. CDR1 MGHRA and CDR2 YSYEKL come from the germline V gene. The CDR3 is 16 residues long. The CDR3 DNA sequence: TGCGCCAGCAGCCAAGAATGGTCGGGGGTACCAAATACGCAGTATTTT. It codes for CASSQEWSGVPNTQYF.

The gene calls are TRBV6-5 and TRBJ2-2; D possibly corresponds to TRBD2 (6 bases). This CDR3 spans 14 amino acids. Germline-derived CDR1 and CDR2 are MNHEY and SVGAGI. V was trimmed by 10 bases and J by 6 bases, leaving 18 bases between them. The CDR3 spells CATSIGRSAGELFF. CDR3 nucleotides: TGTGCCACCTCGATTGGGAGGTCGGCCGGGGAGCTGTTTTTT.

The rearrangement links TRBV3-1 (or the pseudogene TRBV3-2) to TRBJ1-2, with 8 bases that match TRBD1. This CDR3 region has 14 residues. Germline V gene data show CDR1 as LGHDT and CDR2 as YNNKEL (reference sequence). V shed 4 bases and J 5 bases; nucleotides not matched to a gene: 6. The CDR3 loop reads CASSPTGAEYGYTF. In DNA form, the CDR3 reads TGTGCCAGCAGCCCGACAGGGGCAGAGTATGGCTACACCTTC.

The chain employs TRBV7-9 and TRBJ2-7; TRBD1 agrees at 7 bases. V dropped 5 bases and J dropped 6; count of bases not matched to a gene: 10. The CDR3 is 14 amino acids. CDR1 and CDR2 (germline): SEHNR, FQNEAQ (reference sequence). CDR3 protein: CASSLRDSELEQYF. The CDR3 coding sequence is TGTGCCAGCAGCCTCCGGGACAGTGAACTCGAGCAGTACTTC.

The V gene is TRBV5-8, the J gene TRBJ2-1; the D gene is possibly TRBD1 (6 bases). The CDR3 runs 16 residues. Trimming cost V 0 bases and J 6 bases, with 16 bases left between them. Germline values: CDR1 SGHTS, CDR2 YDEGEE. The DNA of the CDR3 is TGTGCCAGCAGCTTGGCGGGGACACAGGTGGGCAATGAGCAGTTCTTC. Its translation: CASSLAGTQVGNEQFF. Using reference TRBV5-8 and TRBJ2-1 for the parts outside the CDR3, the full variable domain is EAGVTQSPTHLIKTRGQQATLRCSPISGHTSVYWYQQALGLGLQFLLWYDEGEERNRGNFPPRFSGRQFPNYSSELNVNALELEDSALYLCASSLAGTQVGNEQFFGPGTRLTVL.

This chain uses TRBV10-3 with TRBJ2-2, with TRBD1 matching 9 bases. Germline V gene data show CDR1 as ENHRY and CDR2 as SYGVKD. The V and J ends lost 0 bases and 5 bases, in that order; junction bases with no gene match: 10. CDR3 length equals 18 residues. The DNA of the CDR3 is TGTGCCATCAGTGAGTCCCACAGGGGGCGCCGCGGAACCGGGGAGCTGTTTTTT. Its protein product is CAISESHRGRRGTGELFF.

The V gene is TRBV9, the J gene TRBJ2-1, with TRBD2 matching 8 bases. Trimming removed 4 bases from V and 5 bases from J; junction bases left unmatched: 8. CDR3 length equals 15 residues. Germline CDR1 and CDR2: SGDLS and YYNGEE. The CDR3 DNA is TGTGCCAGCAGCTTCCGGGGGGGAAGGGACAATGAGCAGTTCTTC. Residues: CASSFRGGRDNEQFF.

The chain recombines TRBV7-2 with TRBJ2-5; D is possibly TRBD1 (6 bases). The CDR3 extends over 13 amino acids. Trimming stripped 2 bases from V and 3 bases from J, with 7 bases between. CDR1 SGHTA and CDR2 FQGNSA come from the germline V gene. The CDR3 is CASSLQGKETQYF. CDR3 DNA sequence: TGTGCCAGCAGCTTACAGGGGAAAGAGACCCAGTACTTC.

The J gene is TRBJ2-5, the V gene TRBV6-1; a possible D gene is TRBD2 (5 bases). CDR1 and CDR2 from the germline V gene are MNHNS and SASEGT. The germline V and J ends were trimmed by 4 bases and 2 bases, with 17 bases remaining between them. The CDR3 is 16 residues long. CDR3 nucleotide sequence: TGTGCCAGCAGTGTCGGTCTAGCTTCGGGGCAAGAGACCCAGTACTTC. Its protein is CASSVGLASGQETQYF.

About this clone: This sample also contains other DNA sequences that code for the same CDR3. The CDR3 sequence: CASSDGGTGELFF. Here the CDR3 DNA reads TGTGCCAGCAGTGACGGGGGCACCGGGGAGCTGTTTTTT. J is TRBJ2-2 and V is TRBV2, with a possible D match to TRBD2 (6 bases). The CDR3 consists of 13 residues. Trimming pared 3 bases from V and 4 bases from J, leaving 6 bases between. The germline CDR1 and CDR2 sequences are SNHLY and FYNNEI.

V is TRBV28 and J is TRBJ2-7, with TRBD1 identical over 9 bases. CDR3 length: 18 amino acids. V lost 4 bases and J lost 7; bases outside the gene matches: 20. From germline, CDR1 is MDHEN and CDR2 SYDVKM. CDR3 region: CASSSFGRRDRASDEQYF. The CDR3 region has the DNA TGTGCCAGCAGTTCTTTTGGACGGCGGGACAGGGCATCGGATGAGCAGTACTTC.

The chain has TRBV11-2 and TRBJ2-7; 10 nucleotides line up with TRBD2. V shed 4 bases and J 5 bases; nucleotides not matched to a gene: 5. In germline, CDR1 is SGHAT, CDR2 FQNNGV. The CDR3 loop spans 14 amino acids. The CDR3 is CASSSSGGAHEQYF. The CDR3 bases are TGTGCCAGCAGCTCCAGCGGGGGGGCCCACGAGCAGTACTTC.

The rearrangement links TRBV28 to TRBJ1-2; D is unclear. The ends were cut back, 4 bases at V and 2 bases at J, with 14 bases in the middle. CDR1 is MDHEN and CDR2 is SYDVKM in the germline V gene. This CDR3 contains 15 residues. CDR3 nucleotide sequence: TGTGCCAGCAGTTCAGGCGAGGGTCAGAACTATGGCTACACCTTC. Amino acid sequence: CASSSGEGQNYGYTF.